The entry below describes one T cell receptor beta chain. Antigen specificity is unknown. The CDR3 totals 13 residues. V lost 3 bases, J lost 0 bases, and 5 bases lay in between. Per the germline V gene, CDR1 is MDHEN and CDR2 is SYDVKM. Primers included in the PCR were 60 Vbeta and 13 Jbeta primers. Libraries were prepared by immunoSEQ multiplex PCR; TCRdb keeps only in-frame clonotypes and omits some of them. The sample has about 190,000 clones, about 90% seen once. These data originate in a study of cytomegalovirus exposure and HLA in healthy donors. Study results and caveats: Association of a missense DCLRE1C variant with TCR beta V- and J-gene trimming was reported in a later analysis. The sole available immune exposure information was CMV serostatus. A later analysis found TCR association rates differed by HLA locus, highest for DRB1 and lowest for HLA-C. In a later analysis, CMV-associated beta chains were mostly HLA-associated, it appeared.

The rearrangement joins TRBV28 to TRBJ1-2; unclear D gene. The sequencing sample was made of PBMCs. The source of this sequence is a young man in good health and CMV-seronegative. CDR3 sequence reads: CASSFSSNYGYTF. The CDR3 coding sequence is TGTGCCAGCAGTTTTTCTTCTAACTATGGCTACACCTTC.